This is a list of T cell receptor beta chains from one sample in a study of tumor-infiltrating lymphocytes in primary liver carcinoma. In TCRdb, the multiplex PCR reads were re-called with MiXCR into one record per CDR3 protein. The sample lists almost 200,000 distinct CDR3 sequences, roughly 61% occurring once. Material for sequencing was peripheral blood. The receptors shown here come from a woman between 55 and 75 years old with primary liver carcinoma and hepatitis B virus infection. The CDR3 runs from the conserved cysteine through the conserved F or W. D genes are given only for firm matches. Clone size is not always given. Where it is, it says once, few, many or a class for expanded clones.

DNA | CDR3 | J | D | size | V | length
TGTGCCAGCAGCCAGTGGTCTCGGGGGTATACACAGTATTTT | CASSQWSRGYTQYF | TRBJ2-3 | - | - | TRBV11-2 | 14
TGTACCAGCAGGTGGCTAGAGGACACCGGGGAGCTGTTTTTT | CTSRWLEDTGELFF | TRBJ2-2 | - | - | TRBV21-1 | 14
TGTGCCAGCACCCTCGACATCCCGAACACTGAAGCTTTCTTT | CASTLDIPNTEAFF | TRBJ1-1 | - | many | TRBV12-3/TRBV12-4 | 14
TGTGCCTGGACCCCGGGCCCCGGACGCCCCCAAGAGACCCAGTACTTC | CAWTPGPGRPQETQYF | TRBJ2-5 | - | few | TRBV30 | 16
TGTGCCAGCAGCTTAGGCGGCCCGAACACTGAAGCTTTCTTT | CASSLGGPNTEAFF | TRBJ1-1 | - | few | TRBV7-9 | 14
TGTGTCAGCAGATTAGATAGGACTGGGAAGCTGTTTTTT | CVSRLDRTGKLFF | TRBJ2-2 | - | - | TRBV11-2 | 13
TGTGCCTGCAGCCTATCACAGGGTAGTAATTCACCCTTCCACTTT | CACSLSQGSNSPFHF | TRBJ1-6 | - | - | TRBV7-8 | 15
TGTGCCAGCAGGGACAGCGATTCGAACACTGAAGCTTTCTTT | CASRDSDSNTEAFF | TRBJ1-1 | - | few | TRBV6-4 | 14
TGTGCCAGCAGTTACCGTAGGGGCCAAGCGACCCAGTACTTC | CASSYRRGQATQYF | TRBJ2-5 | - | - | TRBV6-6 | 14
TGTGCCAGCAGCTCCCGGCGGCACCAAGAGACCCAGTACTTC | CASSSRRHQETQYF | TRBJ2-5 | - | many | TRBV11-1 | 14
TGTGCCACCAGTTTTGGCGGTAGCAATCAGCCCCAGCATTTT | CATSFGGSNQPQHF | TRBJ1-5 | - | - | TRBV12-3/TRBV12-4 | 14
TGTGCCAGCAGGGAGTCCGGAGGCAATCAGCCCCAGCATTTT | CASRESGGNQPQHF | TRBJ1-5 | - | many | TRBV6-6 | 14
TGTGCCACCAATGATTTCCCTAGCGGGCCGTCCACAGATACGCAGTATTTT | CATNDFPSGPSTDTQYF | TRBJ2-3 | TRBD2 | - | TRBV24-1 | 17
TGTGCCACCGAAGGGCAGGGGTCTGCTAGCTCCTACAATGAGCAGTTCTTC | CATEGQGSASSYNEQFF | TRBJ2-1 | - | - | TRBV2 | 17
TGTGCCAGCGCCCTCAGAACGTCCCTAACTTTCAGCGAGCAGTACTTC | CASALRTSLTFSEQYF | TRBJ2-7 | - | - | TRBV28 | 16
TGTGCCAGCAGTGAAGGGGGGTACCAGCCCCAGCATTTT | CASSEGGYQPQHF | TRBJ1-5 | - | - | TRBV25-1 | 13
TGTGCCAGCAGCTTACTAGGTGGATCCACCGGGGAGCTGTTTTTT | CASSLLGGSTGELFF | TRBJ2-2 | - | - | TRBV7-8 | 15
TGTGCCAGCAGTGTGTCAGGGCTTTCCAATCAGCCCCAGCATTTT | CASSVSGLSNQPQHF | TRBJ1-5 | - | - | TRBV12-3/TRBV12-4 | 15
TGTGCCAGCAGTTACGTCGCAGCGGGACAAGAGACCCAGTACTTC | CASSYVAAGQETQYF | TRBJ2-5 | TRBD2 | many | TRBV6-5 | 15
TGTGCCAGCGGCGACGGAACGGAGGTCAGGTCGGCCAATGAGCAGTTCTTC | CASGDGTEVRSANEQFF | TRBJ2-1 | - | - | TRBV11-2 | 17
TGTGCCAGCAGCTGGGGCACGGGAACAGATACGCAGTATTTT | CASSWGTGTDTQYF | TRBJ2-3 | - | many | TRBV11-3 | 14
TGTGCCAGCAGGCAACTAGTGCCCTCCTACAATGAGCGGTTCTTC | CASRQLVPSYNERFF | TRBJ2-1 | - | - | TRBV11-2 | 15
TGTGCCAGCAGCCAACTATACGGGACGGAGGATGGCTACACCTTC | CASSQLYGTEDGYTF | TRBJ1-2 | - | - | TRBV7-9 | 15
TGTGCCAGCAGTTCGAGGGACAGGGGGCAAGAGACCCAGTACTTC | CASSSRDRGQETQYF | TRBJ2-5 | TRBD1 | once | TRBV28 | 15
TGTGCCAGCAGCTTAGCAGGGGGACAGTTCTACGAGCAGTACTTC | CASSLAGGQFYEQYF | TRBJ2-7 | TRBD1 | many | TRBV7-9 | 15
TGTGCCAGCAGTTCCCGTGGGACACGGCTGGACTCTGAGCAGTTCTTC | CASSSRGTRLDSEQFF | TRBJ2-1 | - | - | TRBV6-6 | 16
TGCGCCAGCAGCCATTCATCAGGGAATCAGCCCCAGCATTTT | CASSHSSGNQPQHF | TRBJ1-5 | - | few | TRBV10-2 | 14
TGTGCCAGCAGCCAAGGGCTAGCGGGAGATGAGCAGTACTTC | CASSQGLAGDEQYF | TRBJ2-7 | TRBD2 | few | TRBV4-2 | 14
TGTGCCAGCACTAGGACTAGCGGGAGGACCAGGAGCTACAAGCAGTACTTC | CASTRTSGRTRSYKQYF | TRBJ2-7 | TRBD2 | - | TRBV11-2 | 17
TGTGCCAGCAGTTTTCAACGAATCAACGTCCTGACTTTC | CASSFQRINVLTF | TRBJ2-6 | - | - | TRBV12-3/TRBV12-4 | 13
TGTGCCAGCACCCAAGGACTAGCGGGGGACAATGAGCAGTTCTTC | CASTQGLAGDNEQFF | TRBJ2-1 | TRBD2 | many | TRBV5-4 | 15
TGTGCCAGCAGCTTAGAACCGGGAGCAAGGGGCACTGAAGCTTTCTTT | CASSLEPGARGTEAFF | TRBJ1-1 | - | medium-sized | TRBV11-2 | 16
TGTGTCAGCAACACCAAGACAGGGCGCCAAGGCTACACCTTC | CVSNTKTGRQGYTF | TRBJ1-2 | TRBD1 | - | TRBV6-6 | 14
TGCGCCAGCAGGCGCGGGAGGGTGGGCACAGATACGCAGTATTTT | CASRRGRVGTDTQYF | TRBJ2-3 | TRBD2 | - | TRBV11-1 | 15
TGTGCCAGCAGACCCGGGACAGGGAGATATAGCAATCAGCCCCAGCATTTT | CASRPGTGRYSNQPQHF | TRBJ1-5 | TRBD1 | many | TRBV6-5 | 17
TGTGCCAGCAGCTCCACTAGCCTCTCCTACAATGAGCAGTTCTTC | CASSSTSLSYNEQFF | TRBJ2-1 | - | many | TRBV11-3 | 15
TGTGCCAGCCTTCTGTCTCCGGGAGAGTCCTATGGCTACACCTTC | CASLLSPGESYGYTF | TRBJ1-2 | - | - | TRBV28 | 15
TGTGCCAGCAGTTTATTCAGGGCAGGGGGCGGTGTCTATGGCTACACCTTC | CASSLFRAGGGVYGYTF | TRBJ1-2 | TRBD1 | - | TRBV28 | 17
TGTGCCAGCAGCGTAGGCCTAGCGGGAGGAGCAGATACGCAGTATTTT | CASSVGLAGGADTQYF | TRBJ2-3 | TRBD2 | - | TRBV9 | 16
TGTGCCAGCAGTCGCGGACTAGCGGTAAGCTCCTACAATGAGCAGTTCTTC | CASSRGLAVSSYNEQFF | TRBJ2-1 | TRBD2 | many | TRBV5-6 | 17
TGCAGCGTTGGGGGGAATAGCAATCAGTCCCAGCATTTT | CSVGGNSNQSQHF | TRBJ1-5 | - | - | TRBV29-1 | 13
TGCGCCAGCAGTGAGTCAACTGCTAGCAGCACAGATACGCAGTATTTT | CASSESTASSTDTQYF | TRBJ2-3 | - | many | TRBV10-1 | 16
TGTGCCAGCAGTTCTAGCACCTCCTACAATGAGCAGTTCTTC | CASSSSTSYNEQFF | TRBJ2-1 | - | - | TRBV28 | 14
TGTGCCAGCAGACGAGGACTAGCGGGAGTGACCCAGTACTTC | CASRRGLAGVTQYF | TRBJ2-5 | TRBD2 | - | TRBV28 | 14
TGTGCCAGCAGTTGGACAGGGGAGGCCACCGGGGAGCTGTTTTTT | CASSWTGEATGELFF | TRBJ2-2 | TRBD1 | few | TRBV12-3/TRBV12-4 | 15
TGTGCCAACAGTTACTCGACCAACACTGAAGCTTTCTTT | CANSYSTNTEAFF | TRBJ1-1 | - | - | TRBV6-5 | 13
TGTGCCAGCAGGGGCTATACGGGACAGGGGGCGATCTATGGCTACACCTTC | CASRGYTGQGAIYGYTF | TRBJ1-2 | TRBD1 | few | TRBV12-3/TRBV12-4 | 17
TGTGCCAGCAGCTTAGATAGGGAGACCCAGTACTTC | CASSLDRETQYF | TRBJ2-5 | - | medium-sized | TRBV11-2 | 12
TGTGCCACCAGTGGTTCGCAGATATTCGACACCGGGGAGCTGTTTTTT | CATSGSQIFDTGELFF | TRBJ2-2 | - | - | TRBV24-1 | 16